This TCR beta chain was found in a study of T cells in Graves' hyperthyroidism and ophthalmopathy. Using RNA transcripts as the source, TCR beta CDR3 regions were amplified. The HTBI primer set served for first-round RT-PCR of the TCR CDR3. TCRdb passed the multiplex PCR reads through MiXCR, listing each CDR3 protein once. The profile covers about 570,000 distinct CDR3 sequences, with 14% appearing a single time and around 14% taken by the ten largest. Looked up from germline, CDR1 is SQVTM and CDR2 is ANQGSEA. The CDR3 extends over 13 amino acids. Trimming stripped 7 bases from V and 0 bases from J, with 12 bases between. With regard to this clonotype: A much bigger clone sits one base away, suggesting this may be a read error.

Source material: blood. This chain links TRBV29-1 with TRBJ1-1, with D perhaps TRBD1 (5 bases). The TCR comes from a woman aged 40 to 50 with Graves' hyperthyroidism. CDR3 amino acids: CSAVKTVNTEAFF. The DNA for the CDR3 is TGCAGCGCTGTTAAGACAGTGAACACTGAAGCTTTCTTT. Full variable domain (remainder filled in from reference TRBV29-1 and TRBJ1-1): SAVISQKPSRDICQRGTSLTIQCQVDSQVTMMFWYRQQPGQSLTLIATANQGSEATYESGFVIDKFPISRPNLTFSTLTVSNMSPEDSSIYLCSAVKTVNTEAFFGQGTRLTVV.